This T cell receptor (beta chain) appears in the sequencing data of a study of cytomegalovirus exposure and HLA in healthy donors. As for this clone: Its matching antigen is unknown.

Study-level results: The study put 160 or so TCR beta chains on its list as cytomegalovirus-associated. A few of the chains that were CMV-associated were confirmed in vitro to be specific for CMV antigens. The authors later found most CMV-associated TCR beta chains appeared HLA-restricted. Earlier analysis looked at TCR beta V segments, and most were productive about 87% or about 30% of the time.

Looked up from germline, CDR1 is SNHLY and CDR2 is FYNNEI. The V gene end was trimmed by 8 bases and the J gene end by 8 bases; junction bases not matched to a gene: 8. The CDR3 covers 12 residues. The PCR ran on 60 Vbeta and 13 Jbeta primers. TCRdb's copy holds only in-frame clones and misses some; the assay was immunoSEQ multiplex PCR. The table shows roughly 110,000 clones, with just over 70% occurring only once. This chain links TRBV2 with TRBJ1-2; 7 positions agree with TRBD1. Sequencing was carried out using PBMCs. The receptor comes from a boy aged 5-17 years in good health and CMV-seronegative. In DNA, the CDR3 is TGTGCCAGCTCAGGGCAGGGGGGCGGCTACACCTTC. Translating gives CASSGQGGGYTF. Full variable domain (remainder filled in from reference TRBV2 and TRBJ1-2): EPEVTQTPSHQVTQMGQEVILRCVPISNHLYFYWYRQILGQKVEFLVSFYNNEISEKSEIFDDQFSVERPDGSNFTLKIRSTKLEDSAMYFCASSGQGGGYTFGSGTRLTVV.